This T cell receptor (beta chain) was found in a study of blood T cell repertoires in COVID-19. For the study at large: Nucleic acid was either cDNA or gDNA, and it came from T cells, B-cell-depleted T cells, or PBMCs.

CDR3 size: 17 residues. Germline V lookup: CDR1 MGHRA, CDR2 YSYEKL. The J segment lost 3 bases and the V segment lost 0 bases, leaving 10 bases of the junction unmatched. The repertoire was sequenced with immunoSEQ multiplex PCR; TCRdb's copy has only in-frame clones and lacks some. The table includes tens of thousands of clones, about 88% detected once. This sequence was found in a man aged 55 to 69 with acute or convalescent COVID-19. Sequences were obtained from peripheral blood. The chain couples TRBV4-1 to TRBJ1-1; TRBD1 matches 7 bases. The CDR3 is CASSQDGRRQGYTEAFF. In DNA, the CDR3 is TGCGCCAGCAGCCAAGATGGGCGGAGACAGGGTTACACTGAAGCTTTCTTT.